This T cell receptor beta chain was documented in a study of cytomegalovirus exposure and HLA in healthy donors. The PCR used 60 Vbeta and 13 Jbeta primers. Sequenced by immunoSEQ multiplex PCR; TCRdb stores in-frame clones only, minus some. This table holds around 100,000 clones, around 78% found once. V was clipped by 4 bases and J by 1 base, with 14 bases between them. The germline CDR1 and CDR2 sequences are SGHRS and YFSETQ. The CDR3 loop spans 15 amino acids. The sample taken for sequencing was PBMCs. This chain connects TRBV5-1 to TRBJ2-5; the D gene is possibly TRBD2 (6 bases). The origin of this receptor is a male donor in good health and CMV-seropositive. CDR3 coding DNA: TGCGCCAGCAGCCTGAGAGGGACTCTCCAAGAGACCCAGTACTTC. This encodes CASSLRGTLQETQYF.